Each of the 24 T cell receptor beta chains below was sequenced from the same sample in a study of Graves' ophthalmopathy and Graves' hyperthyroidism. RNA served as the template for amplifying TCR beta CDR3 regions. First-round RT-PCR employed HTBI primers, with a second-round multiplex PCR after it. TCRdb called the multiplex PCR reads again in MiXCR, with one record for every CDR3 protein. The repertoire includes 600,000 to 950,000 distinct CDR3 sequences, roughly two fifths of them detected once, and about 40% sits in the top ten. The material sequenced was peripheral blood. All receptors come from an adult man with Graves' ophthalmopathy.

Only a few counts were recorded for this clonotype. DNA for the CDR3: TGTGCCAGCACCCGGGGGGTGGCCGAAAAACTGTTTTTT. It translates to CASTRGVAEKLFF. The chain couples TRBV25-1 to TRBJ1-4; D possibly corresponds to TRBD1 (5 bases). CDR1 is MGHDK, CDR2 SYGVNS, per germline. V was shortened by 7 bases and J by 8 bases, with 14 bases between the two germline ends. The CDR3 runs to 13 residues.

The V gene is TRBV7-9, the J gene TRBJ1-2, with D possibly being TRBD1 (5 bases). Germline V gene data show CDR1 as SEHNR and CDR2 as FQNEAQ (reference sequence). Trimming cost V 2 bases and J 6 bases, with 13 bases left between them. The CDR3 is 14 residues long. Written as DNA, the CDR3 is TGTGCCAGCAGCTTAATAGCCGGGGGTGATGGCTACACCTTC. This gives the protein CASSLIAGGDGYTF.

Here the CDR3 reads CASISKGGDTGELFF. The CDR3 DNA reads TGTGCCAGCATCTCGAAGGGAGGAGACACCGGGGAGCTGTTTTTT. The chain recombines TRBV7-2 with TRBJ2-2; weak D call: TRBD2 (6 bases). V lost 7 bases to trimming and J lost 3 bases, with 15 bases between them. The CDR3 consists of 15 residues. Germline CDR1 SGHTA, CDR2 FQGNSA.

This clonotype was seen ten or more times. The CDR3 region has the DNA TGTGCCAGCAGCTTAGGAGGGATTGGCTACACCTTC. Its translation is CASSLGGIGYTF. The rearrangement uses TRBV11-2 and TRBJ1-2, with no clear D. The CDR3 consists of 12 residues. Trimming pared 1 base from V and 7 bases from J, leaving 7 bases between. From germline, CDR1 is SGHAT and CDR2 FQNNGV.

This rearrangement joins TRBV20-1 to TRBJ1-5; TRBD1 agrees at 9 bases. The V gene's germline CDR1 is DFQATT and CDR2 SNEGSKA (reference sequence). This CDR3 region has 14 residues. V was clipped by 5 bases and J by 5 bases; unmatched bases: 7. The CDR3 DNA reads TGCAGTGCTGGAACAGGGGGCGTTGATCAGCCCCAGCATTTT. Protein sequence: CSAGTGGVDQPQHF.

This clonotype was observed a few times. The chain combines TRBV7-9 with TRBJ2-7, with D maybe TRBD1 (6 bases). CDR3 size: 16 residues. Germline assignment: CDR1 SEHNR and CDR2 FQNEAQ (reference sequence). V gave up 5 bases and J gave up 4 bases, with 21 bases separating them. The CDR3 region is CASSLPGKGGRYEQYF. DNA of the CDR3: TGTGCCAGCAGCCTACCGGGAAAAGGGGGTAGGTACGAGCAGTACTTC.

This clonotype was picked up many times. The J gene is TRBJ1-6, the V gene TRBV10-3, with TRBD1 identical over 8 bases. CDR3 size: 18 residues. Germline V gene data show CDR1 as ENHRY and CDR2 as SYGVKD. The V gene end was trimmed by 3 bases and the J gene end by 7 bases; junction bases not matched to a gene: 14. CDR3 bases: TGTGCCATCAGTGACTCCGAAGGACAGGGTCACAGGAATTCACCCCTCCACTTT. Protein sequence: CAISDSEGQGHRNSPLHF.

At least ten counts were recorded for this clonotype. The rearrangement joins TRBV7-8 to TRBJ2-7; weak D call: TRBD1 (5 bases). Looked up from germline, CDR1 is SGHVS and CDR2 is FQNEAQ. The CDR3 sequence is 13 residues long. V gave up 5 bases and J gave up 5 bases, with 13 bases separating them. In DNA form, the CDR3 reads TGTGCCAGCAGCCACCGGACATTTCACGAGCAGTACTTC. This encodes CASSHRTFHEQYF.

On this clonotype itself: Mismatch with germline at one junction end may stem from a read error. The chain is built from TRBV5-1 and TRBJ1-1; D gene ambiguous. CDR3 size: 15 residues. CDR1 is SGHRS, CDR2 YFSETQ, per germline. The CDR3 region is CASSFPSLAGTEAFF. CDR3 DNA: TGTGCCAGCAGCTTTCCCTCGTTAGCTGGGACTGAAGCTTTCTTT.

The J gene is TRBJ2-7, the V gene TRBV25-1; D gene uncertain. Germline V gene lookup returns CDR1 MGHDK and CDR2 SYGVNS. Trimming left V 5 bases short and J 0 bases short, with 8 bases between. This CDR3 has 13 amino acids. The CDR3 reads CASSKQSSYEQYF. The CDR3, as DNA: TGTGCCAGCAGTAAACAGTCCTCCTACGAGCAGTACTTC.

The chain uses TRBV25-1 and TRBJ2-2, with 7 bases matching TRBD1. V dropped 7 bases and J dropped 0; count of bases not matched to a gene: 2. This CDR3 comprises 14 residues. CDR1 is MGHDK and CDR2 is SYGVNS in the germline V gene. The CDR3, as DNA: TGTGCCAGCAATGGACAGGCGAACACCGGGGAGCTGTTTTTT. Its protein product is CASNGQANTGELFF.

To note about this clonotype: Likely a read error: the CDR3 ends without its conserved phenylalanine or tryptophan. The CDR3 sequence is CSATSPRGHVYTL. For the CDR3, the DNA is TGCAGTGCTACTTCTCCAAGGGGGCATGTCTACACCCTC. The chain carries TRBV20-1 and TRBJ1-2; 7 nucleotides line up with TRBD1. The CDR3 is made up of 13 amino acids. The V and J ends lost 4 bases and 10 bases, in that order; junction bases with no gene match: 12. CDR1 DFQATT and CDR2 SNEGSKA come from the germline V gene (reference sequence).

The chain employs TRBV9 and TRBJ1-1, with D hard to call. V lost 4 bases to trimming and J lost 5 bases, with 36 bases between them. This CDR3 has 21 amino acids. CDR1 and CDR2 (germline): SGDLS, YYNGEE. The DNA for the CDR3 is TGTGCCAGCAGCTTCCGAAGTAGTCCTTATGTCCCGTCTGGGGTCAGGACTGAAGCTTTCTTT. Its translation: CASSFRSSPYVPSGVRTEAFF.

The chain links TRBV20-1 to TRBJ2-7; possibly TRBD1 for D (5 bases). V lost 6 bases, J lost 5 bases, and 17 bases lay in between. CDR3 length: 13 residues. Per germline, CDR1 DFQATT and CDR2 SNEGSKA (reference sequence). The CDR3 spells CSARQPAVDEQYF. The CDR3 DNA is TGCAGTGCCCGACAGCCAGCCGTCGACGAGCAGTACTTC.

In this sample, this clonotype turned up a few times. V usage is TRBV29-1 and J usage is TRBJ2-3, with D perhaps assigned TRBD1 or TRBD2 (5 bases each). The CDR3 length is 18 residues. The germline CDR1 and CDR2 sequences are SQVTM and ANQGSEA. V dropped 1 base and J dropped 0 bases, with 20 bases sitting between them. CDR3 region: CSVEGGAEATLSTDTQYF. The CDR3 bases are TGCAGCGTTGAAGGGGGCGCGGAGGCCACGTTAAGCACAGATACGCAGTATTTT.

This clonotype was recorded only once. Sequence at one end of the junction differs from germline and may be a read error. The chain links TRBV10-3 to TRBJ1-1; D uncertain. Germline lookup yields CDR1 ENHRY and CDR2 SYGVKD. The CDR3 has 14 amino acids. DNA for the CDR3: TGTGCCAGCAGTTTCCGGGTTACCCCCACTGAAGCTTTCTTT. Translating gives CASSFRVTPTEAFF.

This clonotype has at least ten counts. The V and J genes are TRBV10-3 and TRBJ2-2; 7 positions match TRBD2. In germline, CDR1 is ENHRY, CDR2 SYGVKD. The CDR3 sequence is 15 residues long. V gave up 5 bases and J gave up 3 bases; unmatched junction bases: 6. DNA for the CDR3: TGTGCCATCAGTCCGACTAGCATCGACACCGGGGAGCTGTTTTTT. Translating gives CAISPTSIDTGELFF.

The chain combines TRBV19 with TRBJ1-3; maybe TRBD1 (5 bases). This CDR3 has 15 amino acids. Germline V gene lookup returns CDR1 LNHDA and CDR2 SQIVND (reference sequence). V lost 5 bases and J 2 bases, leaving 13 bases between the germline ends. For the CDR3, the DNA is TGTGCCAGTAGTCCGGCAGGGAATGCTGGAAACACCATATATTTT. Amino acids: CASSPAGNAGNTIYF. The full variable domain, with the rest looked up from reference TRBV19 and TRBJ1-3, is DGGITQSPKYLFRKEGQNVTLSCEQNLNHDAMYWYRQDPGQGLRLIYYSQIVNDFQKGDIAEGYSVSREKKESFPLTVTSAQKNPTAFYLCASSPAGNAGNTIYFGEGSWLTVV.

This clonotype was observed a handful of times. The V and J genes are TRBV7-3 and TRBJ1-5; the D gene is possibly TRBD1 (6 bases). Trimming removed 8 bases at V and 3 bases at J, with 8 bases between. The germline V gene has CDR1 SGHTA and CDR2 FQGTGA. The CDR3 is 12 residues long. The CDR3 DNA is TGTGCCAGCCGACAGGCCAATCAGCCCCAGCATTTT. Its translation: CASRQANQPQHF.

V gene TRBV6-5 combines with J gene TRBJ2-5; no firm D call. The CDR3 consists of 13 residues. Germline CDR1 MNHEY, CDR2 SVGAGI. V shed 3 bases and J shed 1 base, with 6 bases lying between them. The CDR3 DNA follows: TGTGCCAGCAGTTATGTCAGCCAAGAGACCCAGTACTTC. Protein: CASSYVSQETQYF.

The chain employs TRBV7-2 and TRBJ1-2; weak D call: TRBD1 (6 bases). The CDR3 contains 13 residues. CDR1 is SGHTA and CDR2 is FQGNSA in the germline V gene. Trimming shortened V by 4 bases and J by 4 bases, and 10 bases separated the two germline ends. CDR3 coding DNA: TGTGCCAGCAGCTCGGGACAATTCTATGGCTACACCTTC. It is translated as CASSSGQFYGYTF. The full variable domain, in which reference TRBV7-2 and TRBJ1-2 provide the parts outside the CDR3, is GAGVSQSPSNKVTEKGKDVELRCDPISGHTALYWYRQSLGQGLEFLIYFQGNSAPDKSGLPSDRFSAERTGGSVSTLTIQRTQQEDSAVYLCASSSGQFYGYTFGSGTRLTVV.

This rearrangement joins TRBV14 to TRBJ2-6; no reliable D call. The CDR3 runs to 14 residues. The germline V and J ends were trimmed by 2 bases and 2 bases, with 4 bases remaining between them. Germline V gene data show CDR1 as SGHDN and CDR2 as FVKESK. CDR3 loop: CASSQFPGANVLTF. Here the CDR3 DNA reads TGTGCCAGCAGCCAATTCCCTGGGGCCAACGTCCTGACTTTC.

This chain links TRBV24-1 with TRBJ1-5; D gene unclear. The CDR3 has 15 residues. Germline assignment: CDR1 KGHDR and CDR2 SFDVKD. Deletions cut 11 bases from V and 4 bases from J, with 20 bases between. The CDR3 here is CASLSPEQINQPQHF. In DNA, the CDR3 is TGTGCCAGCCTGAGCCCCGAACAGATTAATCAGCCCCAGCATTTT.

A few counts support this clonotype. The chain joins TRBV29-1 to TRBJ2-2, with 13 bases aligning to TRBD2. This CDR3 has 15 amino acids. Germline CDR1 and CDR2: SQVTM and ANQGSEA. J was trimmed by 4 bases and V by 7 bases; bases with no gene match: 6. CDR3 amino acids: CSAGTSGAFTGELFF. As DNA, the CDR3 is TGCAGCGCCGGGACTAGCGGGGCTTTCACCGGGGAGCTGTTTTTT.